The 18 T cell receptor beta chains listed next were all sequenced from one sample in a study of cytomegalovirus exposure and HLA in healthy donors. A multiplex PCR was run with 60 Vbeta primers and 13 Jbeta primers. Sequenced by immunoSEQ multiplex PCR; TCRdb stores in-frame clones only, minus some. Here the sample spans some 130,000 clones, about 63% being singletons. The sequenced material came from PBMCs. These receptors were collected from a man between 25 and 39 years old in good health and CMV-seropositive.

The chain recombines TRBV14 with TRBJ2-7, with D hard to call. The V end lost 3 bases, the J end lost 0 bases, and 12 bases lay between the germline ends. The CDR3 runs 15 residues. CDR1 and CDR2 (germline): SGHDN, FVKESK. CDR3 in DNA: TGTGCCAGCAGCCAGGCGGCAGCCCCCTCCTACGAGCAGTACTTC. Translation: CASSQAAAPSYEQYF.

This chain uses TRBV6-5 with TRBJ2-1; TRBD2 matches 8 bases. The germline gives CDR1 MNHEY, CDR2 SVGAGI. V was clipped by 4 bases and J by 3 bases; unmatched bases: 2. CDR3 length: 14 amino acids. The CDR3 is CASSLAGSYNEQFF. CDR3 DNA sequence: TGTGCCAGCAGTTTAGCGGGAAGCTACAATGAGCAGTTCTTC.

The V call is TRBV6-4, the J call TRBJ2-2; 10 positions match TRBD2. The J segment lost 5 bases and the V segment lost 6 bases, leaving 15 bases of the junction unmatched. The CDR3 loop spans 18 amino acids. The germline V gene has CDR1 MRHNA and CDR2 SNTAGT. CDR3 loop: CASSKKLAGSLGTGELFF. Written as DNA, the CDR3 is TGTGCCAGCAGCAAGAAACTAGCGGGGAGCCTAGGTACCGGGGAGCTGTTTTTT.

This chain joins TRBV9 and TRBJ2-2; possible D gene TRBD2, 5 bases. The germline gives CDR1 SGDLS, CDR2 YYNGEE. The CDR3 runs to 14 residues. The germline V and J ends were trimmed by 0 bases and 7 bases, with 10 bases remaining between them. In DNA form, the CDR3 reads TGTGCCAGCAGCGTAGTCGGGGAGTTCGGGGAGCTGTTTTTT. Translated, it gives CASSVVGEFGELFF.

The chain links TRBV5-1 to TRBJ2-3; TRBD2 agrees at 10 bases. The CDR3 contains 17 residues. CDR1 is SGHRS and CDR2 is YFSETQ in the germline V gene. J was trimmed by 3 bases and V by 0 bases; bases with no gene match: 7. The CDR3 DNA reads TGCGCCAGCAGCTTGGAAGCGGGAGGGCCGAGAACAGATACGCAGTATTTT. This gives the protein CASSLEAGGPRTDTQYF.

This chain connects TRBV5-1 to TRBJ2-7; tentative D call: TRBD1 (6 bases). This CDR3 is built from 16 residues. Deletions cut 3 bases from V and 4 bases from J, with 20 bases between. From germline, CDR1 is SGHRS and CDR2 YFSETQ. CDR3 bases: TGCGCCAGCAGCTCGGGTCCAGGGGCCCTTTATTACGAGCAGTACTTC. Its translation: CASSSGPGALYYEQYF.

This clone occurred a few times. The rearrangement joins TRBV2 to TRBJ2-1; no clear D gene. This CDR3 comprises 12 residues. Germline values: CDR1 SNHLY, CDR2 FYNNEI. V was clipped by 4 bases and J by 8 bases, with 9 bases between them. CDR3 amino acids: CASSVRGYEQFF. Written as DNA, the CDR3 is TGTGCCAGCAGTGTACGCGGCTATGAGCAGTTCTTC.

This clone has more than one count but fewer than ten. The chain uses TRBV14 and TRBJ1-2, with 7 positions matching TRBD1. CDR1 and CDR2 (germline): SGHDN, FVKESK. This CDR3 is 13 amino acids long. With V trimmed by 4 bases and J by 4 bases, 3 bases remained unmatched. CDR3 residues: CASSRDRAYGYTF. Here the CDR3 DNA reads TGTGCCAGCAGCCGCGACAGGGCCTATGGCTACACCTTC.

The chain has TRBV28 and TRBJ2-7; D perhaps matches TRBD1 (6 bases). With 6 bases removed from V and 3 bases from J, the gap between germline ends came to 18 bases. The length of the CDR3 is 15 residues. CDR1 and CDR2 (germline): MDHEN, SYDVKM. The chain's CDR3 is CASSPGDIVNYEQYF. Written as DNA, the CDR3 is TGTGCCAGCAGCCCCGGGGACATTGTGAACTACGAGCAGTACTTC.

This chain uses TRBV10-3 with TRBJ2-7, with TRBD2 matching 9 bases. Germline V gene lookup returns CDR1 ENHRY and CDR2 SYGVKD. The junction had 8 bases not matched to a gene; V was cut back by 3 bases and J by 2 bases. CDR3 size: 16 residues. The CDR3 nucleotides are TGTGCCATCAGTGACCTATGGCGGGAGGGGGCCTACGAGCAGTACTTC. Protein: CAISDLWREGAYEQYF.

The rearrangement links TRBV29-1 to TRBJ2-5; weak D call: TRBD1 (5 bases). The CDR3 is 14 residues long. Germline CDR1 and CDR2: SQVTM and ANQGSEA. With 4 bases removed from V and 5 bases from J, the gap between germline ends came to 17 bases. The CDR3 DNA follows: TGCAGCGTTGGGGTTACAGGTTACCGCGAGACCCAGTACTTC. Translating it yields CSVGVTGYRETQYF.

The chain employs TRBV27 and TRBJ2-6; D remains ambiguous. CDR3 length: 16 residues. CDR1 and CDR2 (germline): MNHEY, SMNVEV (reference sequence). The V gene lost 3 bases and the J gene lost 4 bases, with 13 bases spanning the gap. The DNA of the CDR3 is TGTGCCAGCAGTTTGTACTCTGAGAGGGGGGCCAACGTCCTGACTTTC. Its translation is CASSLYSERGANVLTF. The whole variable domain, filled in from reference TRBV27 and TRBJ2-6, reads EAQVTQNPRYLITVTGKKLTVTCSQNMNHEYMSWYRQDPGLGLRQIYYSMNVEVTDKGDVPEGYKVSRKEKRNFPLILESPSPNQTSLYFCASSLYSERGANVLTFGAGSRLTVL.

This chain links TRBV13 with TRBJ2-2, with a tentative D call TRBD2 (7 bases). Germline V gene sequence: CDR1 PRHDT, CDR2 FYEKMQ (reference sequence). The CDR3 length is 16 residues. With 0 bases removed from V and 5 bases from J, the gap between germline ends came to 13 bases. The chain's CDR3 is CASSLGAGAVTGELFF. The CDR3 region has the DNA TGTGCCAGCAGCTTAGGTGCGGGGGCCGTTACCGGGGAGCTGTTTTTT.

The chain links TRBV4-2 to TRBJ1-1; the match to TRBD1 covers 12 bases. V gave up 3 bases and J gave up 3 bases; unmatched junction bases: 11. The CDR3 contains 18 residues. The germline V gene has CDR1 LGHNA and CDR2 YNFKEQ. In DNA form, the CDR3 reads TGTGCCAGCAGCCAGCAACCGGGACAGGGGGCATGGGACACTGAAGCTTTCTTT. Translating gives CASSQQPGQGAWDTEAFF.

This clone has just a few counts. CDR3 sequence (DNA): TGTGCCAGCAGTTATTTAAGTGTAGGAGGGTACTCTGGGGCCAACGTCCTGACTTTC. Its protein product is CASSYLSVGGYSGANVLTF. The chain joins TRBV7-9 to TRBJ2-6; the D gene is possibly TRBD2 (6 bases). Trimming left V 6 bases short and J 0 bases short, with 21 bases between. The V gene's germline CDR1 is SEHNR and CDR2 FQNEAQ (reference sequence). The CDR3 is 19 residues long.

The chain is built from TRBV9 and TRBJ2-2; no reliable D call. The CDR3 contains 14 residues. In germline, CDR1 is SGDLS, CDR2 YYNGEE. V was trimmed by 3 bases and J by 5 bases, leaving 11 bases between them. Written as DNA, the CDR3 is TGTGCCAGCAGCGGGCAGGCTCGGACCGGGGAGCTGTTTTTT. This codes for CASSGQARTGELFF.

In DNA form, the CDR3 reads TGCGCCAGCAGCCAGGAAGAAGACAGGAACACTGAAGCTTTCTTT. The encoded protein is CASSQEEDRNTEAFF. V and J are TRBV4-1 and TRBJ1-1; D is possibly TRBD1 (5 bases). From germline, CDR1 is MGHRA and CDR2 YSYEKL. The germline V and J ends were trimmed by 3 bases and 1 base, with 12 bases remaining between them. The CDR3 has 15 residues.

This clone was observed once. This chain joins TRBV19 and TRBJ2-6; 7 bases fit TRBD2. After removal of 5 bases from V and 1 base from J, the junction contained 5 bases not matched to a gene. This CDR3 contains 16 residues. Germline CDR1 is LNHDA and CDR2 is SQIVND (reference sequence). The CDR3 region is CASSPRGGSGANVLTF. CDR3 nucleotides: TGTGCCAGTAGTCCTCGGGGAGGGTCTGGGGCCAACGTCCTGACTTTC.